The source of this T cell receptor beta chain is a study of T cells in Graves' hyperthyroidism and ophthalmopathy. Turning to the study itself: At initial diagnosis, before any treatment had begun, peripheral blood was obtained. Findings and limits, study-wide: A model of 13 V-J pairs discriminated ophthalmopathy from stable hyperthyroidism.

This clonotype was seen a handful of times. No antigen is known for it. Calling Graves' hyperthyroidism stable meant ophthalmopathy did not progress within 18 months. Amplified regions were TCR beta CDR3 sequences from RNA transcripts. During a first-round RT-PCR of the TCR CDR3, the HTBI primer set was used. TCRdb passed the multiplex PCR reads through MiXCR, listing each CDR3 protein once. Among 700,000 to 950,000 distinct CDR3 sequences listed, roughly a third were seen once. The germline V gene has CDR1 WNHNN and CDR2 SYGVQD (reference sequence). The CDR3 covers 12 residues. V lost 8 bases, J lost 4 bases, and 8 bases lay in between.

The clonotype originates from a woman aged 40 to 55 with Graves' hyperthyroidism. The sample consisted of blood. V usage is TRBV10-1 and J usage is TRBJ2-2; no firm D call. CDR3 DNA sequence: TGCGCCAGCGGTTCGGGCACCGGGGAGCTGTTTTTT. Translation gives CASGSGTGELFF.